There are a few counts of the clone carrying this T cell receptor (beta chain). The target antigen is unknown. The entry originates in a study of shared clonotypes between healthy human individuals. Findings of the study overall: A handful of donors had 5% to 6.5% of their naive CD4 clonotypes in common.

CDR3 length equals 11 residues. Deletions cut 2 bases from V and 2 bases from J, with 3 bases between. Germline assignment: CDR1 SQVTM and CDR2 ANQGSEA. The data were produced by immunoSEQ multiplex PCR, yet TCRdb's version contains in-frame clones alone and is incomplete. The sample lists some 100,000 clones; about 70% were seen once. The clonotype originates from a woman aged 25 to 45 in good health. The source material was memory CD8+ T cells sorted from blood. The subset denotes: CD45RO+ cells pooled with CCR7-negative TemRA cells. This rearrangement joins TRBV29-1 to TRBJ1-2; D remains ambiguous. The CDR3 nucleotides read TGCAGCGTTGAAAAGAACTATGGCTACACCTTC. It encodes CSVEKNYGYTF.